This note documents a single T cell receptor beta chain sequence. The CDR3 is made up of 18 amino acids. The V end was cut by 4 bases, the J end by 1 base, with 20 bases between. CDR1 SGHRS and CDR2 YFSETQ come from the germline V gene. The sample originates from a study of blood T cell repertoires in COVID-19. Here immunoSEQ multiplex PCR was the method, and the copy in TCRdb shows in-frame clones only, minus some. Of some 210,000 clones listed, around 86% are singletons. What was sequenced was PBMCs or T cells enriched from blood (not recorded which). The clonotype was recovered from a woman in her 50s with acute COVID-19. This rearrangement joins TRBV5-1 to TRBJ2-2; TRBD2 might be the D (6 bases). The CDR3 is CASSLQTGLMGNTGELFF. CDR3 bases: TGCGCCAGCAGCCTCCAAACGGGACTCATGGGGAACACCGGGGAGCTGTTTTTT.